This record looks at one T cell receptor (beta chain) sequence and its context. These data belong to a study of shared clonotypes between healthy human individuals. About the study: Three plates were used per donor for CD4 naive, three for CD4 memory, two for CD8 naive and one for CD8 memory.

The assay was immunoSEQ multiplex PCR, and TCRdb's table has in-frame clones only and misses some. The sample shows 1.5 million to 2.5 million clones, approximately 94% of them seen only once. CD45RO negativity and positive selection for CCR7 defined naive CD8 cells, a population that excluded terminally differentiated effector memory CD45RA+ cells. The receptor's source is a man aged 18 to 29 in good health. Sequenced input: naive CD8+ T cells sorted from blood.

The CDR3 coding sequence is TGCGCCAGTTCTACCGGGACAGGGGGGTTCAGGTTCTACGAGCAGTACTTC. This codes for CASSTGTGGFRFYEQYF. The V gene is TRBV4-1, the J gene TRBJ2-7; 11 bases are shared with TRBD1. CDR3 length equals 17 residues. After removal of 9 bases from V and 3 bases from J, the junction contained 16 bases not matched to a gene. Germline V lookup: CDR1 MGHRA, CDR2 YSYEKL.